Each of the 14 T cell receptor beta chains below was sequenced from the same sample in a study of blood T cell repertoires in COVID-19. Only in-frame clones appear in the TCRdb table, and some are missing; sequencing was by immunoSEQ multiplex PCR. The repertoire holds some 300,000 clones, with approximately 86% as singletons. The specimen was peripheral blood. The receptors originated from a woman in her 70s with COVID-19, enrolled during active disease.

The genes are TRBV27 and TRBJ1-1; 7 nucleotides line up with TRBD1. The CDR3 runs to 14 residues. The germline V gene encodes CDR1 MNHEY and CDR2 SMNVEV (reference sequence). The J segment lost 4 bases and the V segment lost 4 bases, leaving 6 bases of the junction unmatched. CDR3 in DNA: TGTGCCAGCAGTTCGACAGGGATAGGCACTGAAGCTTTCTTT. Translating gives CASSSTGIGTEAFF.

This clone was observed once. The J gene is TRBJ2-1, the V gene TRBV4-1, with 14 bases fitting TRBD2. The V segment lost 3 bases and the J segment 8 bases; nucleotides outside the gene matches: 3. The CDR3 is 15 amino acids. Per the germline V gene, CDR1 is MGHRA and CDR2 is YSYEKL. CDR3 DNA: TGCGCCAGCAGCCAGACTAGCGGGGGGGCTTATGAGCAGTTCTTC. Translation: CASSQTSGGAYEQFF.

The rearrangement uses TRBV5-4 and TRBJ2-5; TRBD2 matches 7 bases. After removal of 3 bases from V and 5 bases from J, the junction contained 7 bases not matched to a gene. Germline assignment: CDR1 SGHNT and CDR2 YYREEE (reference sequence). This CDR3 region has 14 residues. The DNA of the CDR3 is TGTGCCAGCAGCTGGAGGGGAGGGGAGGAGACCCAGTACTTC. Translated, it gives CASSWRGGEETQYF.

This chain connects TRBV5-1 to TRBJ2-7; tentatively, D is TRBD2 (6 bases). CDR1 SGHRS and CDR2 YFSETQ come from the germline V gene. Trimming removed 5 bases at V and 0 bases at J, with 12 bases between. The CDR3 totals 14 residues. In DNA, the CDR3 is TGCGCCAGCAGTAATGGGGGGAACTCCTACGAGCAGTACTTC. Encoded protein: CASSNGGNSYEQYF.

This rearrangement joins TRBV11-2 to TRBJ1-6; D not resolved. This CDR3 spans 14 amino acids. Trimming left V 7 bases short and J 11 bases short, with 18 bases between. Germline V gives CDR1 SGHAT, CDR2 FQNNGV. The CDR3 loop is CASTRGIERAPLHF. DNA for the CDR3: TGTGCCAGCACAAGAGGAATAGAACGGGCACCCCTCCACTTT.

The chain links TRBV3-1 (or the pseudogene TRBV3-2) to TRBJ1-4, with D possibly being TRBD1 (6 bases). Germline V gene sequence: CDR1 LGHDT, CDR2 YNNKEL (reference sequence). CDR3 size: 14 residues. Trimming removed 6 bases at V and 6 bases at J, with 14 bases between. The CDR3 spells CASSPRQGHEKLFF. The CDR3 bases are TGTGCCAGCAGTCCCCGTCAGGGGCATGAAAAACTGTTTTTT.

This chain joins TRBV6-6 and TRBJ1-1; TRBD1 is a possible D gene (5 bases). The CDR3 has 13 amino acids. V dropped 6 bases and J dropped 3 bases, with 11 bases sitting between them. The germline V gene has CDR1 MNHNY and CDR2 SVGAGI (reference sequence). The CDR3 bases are TGTGCCAGCAGGTCCGGGACTGACACTGAAGCTTTCTTT. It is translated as CASRSGTDTEAFF.

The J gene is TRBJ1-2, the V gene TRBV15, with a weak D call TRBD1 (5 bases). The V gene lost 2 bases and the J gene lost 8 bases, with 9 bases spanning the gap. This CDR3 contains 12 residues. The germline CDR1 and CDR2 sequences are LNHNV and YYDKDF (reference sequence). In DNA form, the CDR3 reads TGTGCCACCAGCAGACACGGGGGGGGCTACACCTTC. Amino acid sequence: CATSRHGGGYTF.

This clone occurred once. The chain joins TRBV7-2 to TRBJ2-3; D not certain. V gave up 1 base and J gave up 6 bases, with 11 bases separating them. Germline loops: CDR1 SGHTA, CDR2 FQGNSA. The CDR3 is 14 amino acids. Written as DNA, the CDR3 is TGTGCCAGCAGCTTAGGCCGAACATCCGATACGCAGTATTTT. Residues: CASSLGRTSDTQYF.

The CDR3 DNA reads as TGTGCCTGGTCTTTTAGCGGAGCCAAAAACATTCAGTACTTC. Encoded protein: CAWSFSGAKNIQYF. The chain couples TRBV30 to TRBJ2-4; D is perhaps TRBD2 (6 bases). V was cut by 5 bases and J by 0 bases, with 11 bases left in between. The CDR3 consists of 14 residues. Germline loops: CDR1 GTSNPN, CDR2 SVGIG (reference sequence). Supplemented by reference TRBV30 and TRBJ2-4, the full variable domain reads SQTIHQWPATLVQPVGSPLSLECTVEGTSNPNLYWYRQAAGRGLQLLFYSVGIGQISSEVPQNLSASRPQDRQFILSSKKLLLSDSGFYLCAWSFSGAKNIQYFGAGTRLSVL.

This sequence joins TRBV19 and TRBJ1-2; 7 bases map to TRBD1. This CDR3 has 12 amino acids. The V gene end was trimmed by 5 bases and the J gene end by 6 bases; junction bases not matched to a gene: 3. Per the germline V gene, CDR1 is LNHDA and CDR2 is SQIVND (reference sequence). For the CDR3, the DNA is TGTGCCAGTAGTCCGACAGGGAATGGCTACACCTTC. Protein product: CASSPTGNGYTF.

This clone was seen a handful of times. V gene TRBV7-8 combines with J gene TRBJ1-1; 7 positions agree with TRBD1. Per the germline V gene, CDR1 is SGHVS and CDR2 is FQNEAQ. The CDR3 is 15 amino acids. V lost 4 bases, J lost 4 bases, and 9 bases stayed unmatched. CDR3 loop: CASSSTGVGTTEAFF. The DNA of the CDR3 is TGTGCCAGCAGCTCCACAGGGGTAGGGACCACTGAAGCTTTCTTT. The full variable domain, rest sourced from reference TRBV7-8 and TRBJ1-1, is GAGVSQSPRYKVAKRGQDVALRCDPISGHVSLFWYQQALGQGPEFLTYFQNEAQLDKSGLPSDRFFAERPEGSVSTLKIQRTQQEDSAVYLCASSSTGVGTTEAFFGQGTRLTVV.

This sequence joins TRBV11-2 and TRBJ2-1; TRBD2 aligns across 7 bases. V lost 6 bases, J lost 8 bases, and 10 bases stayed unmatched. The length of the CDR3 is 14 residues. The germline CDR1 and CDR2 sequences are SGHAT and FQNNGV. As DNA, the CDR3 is TGTGCCAGCAGGCATATTATGGGGAGGGATGAGCAGTTCTTC. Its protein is CASRHIMGRDEQFF.

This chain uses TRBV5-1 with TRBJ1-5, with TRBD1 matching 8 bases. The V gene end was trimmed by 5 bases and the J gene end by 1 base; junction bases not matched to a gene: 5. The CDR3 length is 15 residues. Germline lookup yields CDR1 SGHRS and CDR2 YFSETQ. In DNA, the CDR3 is TGCGCCAGCAGACCCACAGGGGGGAGCAATCAGCCCCAGCATTTT. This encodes CASRPTGGSNQPQHF.